These 19 T cell receptor beta chains share one sample of origin, sequenced in a study of breast tumors, draining lymph nodes, adjacent tissues. Axillary draining lymph nodes of breast cancer patients supplied the node samples. TCRdb re-called the multiplex PCR reads through MiXCR, storing one row per CDR3 protein. The sample carries 100,000 to 150,000 distinct CDR3 sequences, about 20% recorded once. The sample taken for sequencing was axillary lymph node tissue. Receptor source: a female donor with breast cancer. Some clones in this sample may be carry-over from other donors' samples.

This clonotype was counted ten times or more. The rearrangement links TRBV2 to TRBJ2-5, with 11 bases matching TRBD2. V lost 7 bases, J lost 4 bases, and 5 bases stayed unmatched. The CDR3 spans 14 residues. Looked up from germline, CDR1 is SNHLY and CDR2 is FYNNEI. This CDR3 is CASKVAGGPETQYF. In nucleotides, the CDR3 is TGTGCCAGCAAGGTAGCGGGGGGGCCAGAGACCCAGTACTTC.

In this sample, this clonotype turned up many times. The chain has TRBV30 and TRBJ2-5; D perhaps matches TRBD2 (6 bases). The germline V and J ends were trimmed by 0 bases and 1 base, with 6 bases remaining between them. Germline V gene lookup returns CDR1 GTSNPN and CDR2 SVGIG (reference sequence). The CDR3 covers 13 residues. The CDR3 here is CAWSVGGQETQYF. CDR3 bases: TGTGCCTGGAGTGTGGGGGGCCAAGAGACCCAGTACTTC.

This clonotype was observed a few times. V gene TRBV28 combines with J gene TRBJ2-7; 10 bases map to TRBD2. This CDR3 spans 17 amino acids. The V and J ends lost 7 bases and 9 bases, in that order; junction bases with no gene match: 21. Germline lookup yields CDR1 MDHEN and CDR2 SYDVKM. The CDR3 DNA follows: TGTGCCAGCATTGGAGGAGATAAGCGGGAGGGCGGATCGGGGCAGTACTTC. Translating it yields CASIGGDKREGGSGQYF.

Of note for this clonotype: A much larger clone is a single base away; this may be a read error. This rearrangement joins TRBV6-6 to TRBJ1-2; the match to TRBD1 covers 7 bases. Germline-derived CDR1 and CDR2 are MNHNY and SVGAGI (reference sequence). The CDR3 covers 16 residues. In nucleotides, the CDR3 is TGTGCCAGCAGCATAAAACCCGGGACAGCTAACTATGGCCACACCTTC. Residues: CASSIKPGTANYGHTF.

The chain uses TRBV9 and TRBJ1-6, with a tentative D call TRBD1 (5 bases). V was trimmed by 0 bases and J by 7 bases, leaving 11 bases between them. This CDR3 is built from 15 residues. In germline, CDR1 is SGDLS, CDR2 YYNGEE. CDR3 in DNA: TGTGCCAGCAGCGTAGGGGGTAGGGGAAATTCACCCCTCCACTTT. The encoded protein is CASSVGGRGNSPLHF. Looking up the rest from reference TRBV9 and TRBJ1-6 gives the full variable domain: DSGVTQTPKHLITATGQRVTLRCSPRSGDLSVYWYQQSLDQGLQFLIQYYNGEERAKGNILERFSAQQFPDLHSELNLSSLELGDSALYFCASSVGGRGNSPLHFGNGTRLTVT.

The V call is TRBV5-4, the J call TRBJ2-3, with D perhaps given as TRBD1 or TRBD2 (6 bases each). V was cut by 6 bases and J by 1 base, with 15 bases left in between. The CDR3 covers 15 residues. Germline CDR1 SGHNT, CDR2 YYREEE (reference sequence). CDR3 sequence (DNA): TGTGCCAGCACCCCGGGGGCGGCAGGCACAGATACGCAGTATTTT. Translation: CASTPGAAGTDTQYF.

This clonotype showed up many times. J is TRBJ1-5 and V is TRBV2; D not resolved. The V end lost 4 bases, the J end lost 5 bases, and 9 bases lay between the germline ends. This CDR3 has 13 residues. The germline gives CDR1 SNHLY, CDR2 FYNNEI. The CDR3 protein is CASSVNRDQPQHF. CDR3 nucleotide sequence: TGTGCCAGCAGTGTCAACAGAGATCAGCCCCAGCATTTT. Filled out from reference TRBV2 and TRBJ1-5, the complete variable domain reads EPEVTQTPSHQVTQMGQEVILRCVPISNHLYFYWYRQILGQKVEFLVSFYNNEISEKSEIFDDQFSVERPDGSNFTLKIRSTKLEDSAMYFCASSVNRDQPQHFGDGTRLSIL.

Points on this clonotype: A much larger clone sits a single nucleotide away, making a read error possible. The rearrangement uses TRBV4-2 and TRBJ1-4; D is unresolved. Germline lookup yields CDR1 LGHNA and CDR2 YNFKEQ. The CDR3 has 13 residues. Between the trimmed V and J ends, which lost 8 bases and 5 bases, there was a span of 12 bases. In nucleotides, the CDR3 is TGTGCCAGCGGACGACCGAGGAATGAAAAACTGTTTTTT. Translated, it gives CASGRPRNEKLFF.

The chain joins TRBV19 to TRBJ2-5, with D perhaps TRBD1 (6 bases). The CDR3 totals 16 residues. V shed 3 bases and J shed 5 bases, with 19 bases lying between them. Germline V gene data show CDR1 as LNHDA and CDR2 as SQIVND (reference sequence). CDR3 residues: CASSMSRTEGWETQYF. The CDR3 coding sequence is TGTGCCAGTAGTATGTCCCGGACAGAGGGGTGGGAGACCCAGTACTTC. The full variable domain, rest sourced from reference TRBV19 and TRBJ2-5, is DGGITQSPKYLFRKEGQNVTLSCEQNLNHDAMYWYRQDPGQGLRLIYYSQIVNDFQKGDIAEGYSVSREKKESFPLTVTSAQKNPTAFYLCASSMSRTEGWETQYFGPGTRLLVL.

J is TRBJ2-1 and V is TRBV7-8; 11 bases agree with TRBD2. The germline CDR1 and CDR2 sequences are SGHVS and FQNEAQ. The J segment lost 6 bases and the V segment lost 5 bases, leaving 3 bases of the junction unmatched. This CDR3 is built from 14 residues. DNA for the CDR3: TGTGCCAGCAGCAGTCTAGCGGGGGGCAATGAGCAGTTCTTC. Protein: CASSSLAGGNEQFF.

The V call is TRBV30, the J call TRBJ2-1; tentative D call: TRBD2 (5 bases). CDR1 and CDR2 from the germline V gene are GTSNPN and SVGIG (reference sequence). This CDR3 has 14 residues. V was shortened by 7 bases and J by 5 bases, with 18 bases between the two germline ends. CDR3 amino acids: CALGIPGKHNEQFF. In DNA form, the CDR3 reads TGTGCCTTGGGGATCCCGGGGAAACACAATGAGCAGTTCTTC.

In the case of this clonotype: This may arise from a read error, as a much more abundant clone is one base away. The chain carries TRBV14 and TRBJ1-3; the D is unclear. The ends were cut back, 7 bases at V and 7 bases at J, with 11 bases in the middle. This CDR3 is built from 12 residues. Germline loops: CDR1 SGHDN, CDR2 FVKESK. Here the CDR3 reads CASNHAPNTIYF. In DNA form, the CDR3 reads TGTGCCAGCAACCACGCCCCCAACACCATATATTTT. Together with reference TRBV14 and TRBJ1-3, the CDR3 gives the full variable domain: EAGVTQFPSHSVIEKGQTVTLRCDPISGHDNLYWYRRVMGKEIKFLLHFVKESKQDESGMPNNRFLAERTGGTYSTLKVQPAELEDSGVYFCASNHAPNTIYFGEGSWLTVV.

This clonotype appeared many times. For the CDR3, the DNA is TGCGCCAGCGCCCGTTCGGGCCAGCCTAATGAAAAACTGTTTTTT. Translated, it gives CASARSGQPNEKLFF. The chain recombines TRBV5-1 with TRBJ1-4; no clear D gene. V gave up 7 bases and J gave up 3 bases, with 16 bases separating them. There are 15 residues in the CDR3. In germline, CDR1 is SGHRS, CDR2 YFSETQ.

The rearrangement uses TRBV27 and TRBJ2-1, with no clear D. Trimming took 6 bases from V and 1 from J, leaving 13 bases between them. Per the germline V gene, CDR1 is MNHEY and CDR2 is SMNVEV (reference sequence). CDR3 length equals 15 residues. The DNA for the CDR3 is TGTGCCAGCAGCCGCCGGACGGGTTCCTACAATGAGCAGTTCTTC. As protein: CASSRRTGSYNEQFF.

A few counts support this clonotype. V is TRBV27 and J is TRBJ2-2, with TRBD1 identical over 9 bases. The germline V gene has CDR1 MNHEY and CDR2 SMNVEV (reference sequence). Trimming at V came to 6 bases and at J to 4 bases, leaving 3 bases not matched to a gene. This CDR3 is built from 14 residues. In nucleotides, the CDR3 is TGTGCCAGCAGGGGGACAGGGCTCACCGGGGAGCTGTTTTTT. Translated: CASRGTGLTGELFF.

This clonotype was seen ten or more times. The rearrangement links TRBV6-5 to TRBJ1-3, with 9 bases aligning to TRBD1. The CDR3 sequence is 13 residues long. V trimming: 4 bases; J trimming: 8 bases; junction bases outside the gene matches: 3. Germline V gives CDR1 MNHEY, CDR2 SVGAGI. DNA of the CDR3: TGTGCCAGCAGTTCCGACAGGGGGGACACCATATATTTT. Amino acids: CASSSDRGDTIYF.

This clonotype was detected many times. The chain links TRBV9 to TRBJ2-2, with D uncertain. The ends were cut back, 1 base at V and 4 bases at J, with 5 bases in the middle. Germline assignment: CDR1 SGDLS and CDR2 YYNGEE. The CDR3 consists of 13 residues. DNA of the CDR3: TGTGCCAGCAGCGTATTTGGCACCGGGGAGCTGTTTTTT. Residues: CASSVFGTGELFF.

This clonotype occurred many times. V and J are TRBV5-1 and TRBJ2-3; D gene ambiguous. The CDR3 contains 14 residues. Trimming cost V 0 bases and J 0 bases, with 5 bases left between them. CDR1 and CDR2 (germline): SGHRS, YFSETQ. The CDR3 DNA is TGCGCCAGCAGCTTGGCCGACAGCACAGATACGCAGTATTTT. This sequence encodes CASSLADSTDTQYF. The full variable domain, with the rest looked up from reference TRBV5-1 and TRBJ2-3, is KAGVTQTPRYLIKTRGQQVTLSCSPISGHRSVSWYQQTPGQGLQFLFEYFSETQRNKGNFPGRFSGRQFSNSRSEMNVSTLELGDSALYLCASSLADSTDTQYFGPGTRLTVL.

Ten or more counts support this clonotype. The J gene is TRBJ2-2, the V gene TRBV5-1, with 9 bases that match TRBD1. In germline, CDR1 is SGHRS, CDR2 YFSETQ. The CDR3 loop spans 15 amino acids. V was pared by 2 bases and J by 5 bases, with 4 bases of the junction left unmatched. This CDR3 is CASSLRDRVTGELFF. CDR3 in DNA: TGCGCCAGCAGCTTACGGGACAGGGTTACCGGGGAGCTGTTTTTT.